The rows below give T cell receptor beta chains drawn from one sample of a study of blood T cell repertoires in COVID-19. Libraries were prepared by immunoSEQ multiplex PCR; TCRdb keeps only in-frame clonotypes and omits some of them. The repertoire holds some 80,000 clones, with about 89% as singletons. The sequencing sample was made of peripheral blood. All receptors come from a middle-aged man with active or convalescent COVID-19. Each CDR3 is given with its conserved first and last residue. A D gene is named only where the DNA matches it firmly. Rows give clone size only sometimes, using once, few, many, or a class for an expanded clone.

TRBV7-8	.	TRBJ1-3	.	TGTGCCAGCAGCCAGTTGGGTGGGGGGAACACCATATATTTT	CASSQLGGGNTIYF
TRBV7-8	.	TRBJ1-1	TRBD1	TGTGCCAGCAGCACAAGGACAGGGAGCACTGAAGCTTTCTTT	CASSTRTGSTEAFF
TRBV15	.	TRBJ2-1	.	TGTGCCACCAGCAGAGGCGGAGGGACAGCCTACAATGAGCAGTTCTTC	CATSRGGGTAYNEQFF
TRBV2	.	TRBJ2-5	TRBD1	TGTGCCAGCAAAGACAGGGGATTCCAAGAGACCCAGTACTTC	CASKDRGFQETQYF
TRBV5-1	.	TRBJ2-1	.	TGCGCCAGCAGCTTGGTGGGCCACAATGAGCAGTTCTTC	CASSLVGHNEQFF
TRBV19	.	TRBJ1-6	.	TGTGCCAGTAGTCCCCGGGAGCTTAATTCACCCCTCCACTTT	CASSPRELNSPLHF
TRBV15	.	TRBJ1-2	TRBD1	TGTGCCACCAGCAGAGAAATGGGACAGTCTTATGGCTACACCTTC	CATSREMGQSYGYTF
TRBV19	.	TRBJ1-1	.	TGTGCCAGTAGTATATCGGGGAACACTGAAGCTTTCTTT	CASSISGNTEAFF
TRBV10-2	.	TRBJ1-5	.	TGCGCCAGCAGCGACCTCTCGGGGGGGGGAGGACAGCCCCAGCATTTT	CASSDLSGGGGQPQHF
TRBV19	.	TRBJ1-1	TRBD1	TGTGCCAGTAGTAAAGACAGGGGAAACACTGAAGCTTTCTTT	CASSKDRGNTEAFF
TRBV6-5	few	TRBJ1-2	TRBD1	TGTGCCAGCAGTTACGGGACAGTACCCTATGGCTACACCTTC	CASSYGTVPYGYTF
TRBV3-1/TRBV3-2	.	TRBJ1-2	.	TGTGCCAGCAGCCAAATAGGAAGTATAGGCAGGGGTCCTTTAGCTAACTATGGCTACACCTTC	CASSQIGSIGRGPLANYGYTF
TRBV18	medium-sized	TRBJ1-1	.	TGTGCCAGCTCAGAACAGGGCCTGAACACTGAAGCTTTCTTT	CASSEQGLNTEAFF
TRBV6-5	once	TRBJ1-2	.	TGTGCCAGCAGTCGCGGGAGGGAAGGCTACACCTTC	CASSRGREGYTF
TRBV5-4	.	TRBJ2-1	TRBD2	TGTGCCAGCAGCGACAGACTAGCGGGGTTTGAGCAGTTCTTC	CASSDRLAGFEQFF
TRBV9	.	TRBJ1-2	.	TGTGCCAGCAGCCCAGGGGCTAGGGGAACTAACTATGGCTACACCTTC	CASSPGARGTNYGYTF
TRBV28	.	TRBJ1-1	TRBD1	TGTGCCAGCAGTTTGGGACAGGGAATGAACACTGAAGCTTTCTTT	CASSLGQGMNTEAFF
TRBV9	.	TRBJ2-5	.	TGTGCCAGCAGCGTAGTTTCGGGTCCCCAAGAGACCCAGTACTTC	CASSVVSGPQETQYF
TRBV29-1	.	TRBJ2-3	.	TGCAGCGTTGCCTCGGGACTTATTGACCCCCCGCCGCAGTATTTT	CSVASGLIDPPPQYF
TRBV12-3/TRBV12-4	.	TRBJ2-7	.	TGTGCCAGCACCCTGGGGGGACCGTACGAGCAGTACTTC	CASTLGGPYEQYF
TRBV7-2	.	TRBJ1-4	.	TGTGCCAGCAGCCGGGGGGGAGGCTTTAATGAAAAACTGTTTTTT	CASSRGGGFNEKLFF
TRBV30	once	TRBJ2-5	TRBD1	TGTGCCTCGGACAGGGGGCACCAAGAGACCCAGTACTTC	CASDRGHQETQYF
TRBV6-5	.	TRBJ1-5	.	TGTGCCAGCAGGACCGACAGGTACAATCAGCCCCAGCATTTT	CASRTDRYNQPQHF
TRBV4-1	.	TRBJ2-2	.	TGCGCCAGCAGCCCTCAGGTAACCGGGGAGCTGTTTTTT	CASSPQVTGELFF
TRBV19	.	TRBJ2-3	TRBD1	TGTGCCAGTAGTATAGATCAGGGGGCGAGTGCAGATACGCAGTATTTT	CASSIDQGASADTQYF
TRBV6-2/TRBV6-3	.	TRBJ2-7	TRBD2	TGTGCCAGCAGTTACGCGGTCCGGAGCGGGGGAGCCGGACCTCGAGAGCAGTACTTC	CASSYAVRSGGAGPREQYF
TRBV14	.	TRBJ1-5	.	TGTGCCAGCAGCCAGTCAGGCCAATATCAGCCCCAGCATTTT	CASSQSGQYQPQHF
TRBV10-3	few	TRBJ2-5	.	TGTGCCATCAGTGAGTCGGTAGGGGATGGAGAGACCCAGTACTTC	CAISESVGDGETQYF
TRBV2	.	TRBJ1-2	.	TGTGCCAGCTCATTCTCCAGGGATGGCTACACCTTC	CASSFSRDGYTF
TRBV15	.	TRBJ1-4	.	TGTGCCACCAGCAGAGCCGTGACTACAACTAATGAAAAACTGTTTTTT	CATSRAVTTTNEKLFF
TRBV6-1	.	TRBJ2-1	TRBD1	TGTGCCAGCAGTGAATCTGGACAGGGATACAATGAGCAGTTCTTC	CASSESGQGYNEQFF
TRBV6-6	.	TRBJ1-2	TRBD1	TGTGCCAGCACTTTACAGGGGAACTATGGCTACACCTTC	CASTLQGNYGYTF
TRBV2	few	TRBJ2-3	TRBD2	TGTGCCAGCAGTCTTACTAGCGGGGGGGCCCAAGATACGCAGTATTTT	CASSLTSGGAQDTQYF
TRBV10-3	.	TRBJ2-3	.	TGTGCCATCAGTGAGTCCTCGCGAGGTACGCAGTATTTT	CAISESSRGTQYF
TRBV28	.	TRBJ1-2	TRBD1	TGTGCCAGCAGTTCCGCCGGACAGGTTCTCAACTATGGCTACACCTTC	CASSSAGQVLNYGYTF
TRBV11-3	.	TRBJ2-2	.	TGTGCCAGCAGCTTAAAAGGGTACGGGGCGAACACCGGGGAGCTGTTTTTT	CASSLKGYGANTGELFF
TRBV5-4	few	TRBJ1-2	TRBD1	TGTGCCAGCAGCCAGGGACAGGGGAGAGGTGGCTACACCTTC	CASSQGQGRGGYTF
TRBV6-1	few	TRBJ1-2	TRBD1	TGTGCCAGCAGTGAACGAGGGGGCAACTATGGCTACACCTTC	CASSERGGNYGYTF